These T cell receptor beta chains were read from a single sample in a study of vaccination effects on CD4 cells after COVID-19. This table comes from immunoSEQ multiplex PCR, and its TCRdb copy is limited to in-frame clones, with some not included. The sample comprises 30,000 to 45,000 clones, about 70% of which are singletons, and more than 12% rests with the top ten. These TCRs are of unknown antigen specificity. The sample consisted of CD4+ T cells from PBMCs cultured with HCoV-OC43 spike peptides, taken before COVID-19 vaccination. The source of these receptors is a human donor who received a COVID-19 vaccine. Both conserved end residues are part of each CDR3.

j_gene | v_gene | CDR3aa
TRBJ1-5 | TRBV19 | CASIMLFSGQGTDQPQHF
TRBJ2-6 | TRBV6-5 | CASSTSSGANVLTF
TRBJ1-1 | TRBV10-3 | CATDLNGMNTEAFF
TRBJ2-7 | TRBV6-5 | CASNSYEQYF
TRBJ1-2 | TRBV19 | CASKSTQRVTQGYTF
TRBJ1-3 | TRBV6-1 | CASSEDLGIISGNTIYF
TRBJ2-2 | TRBV19 | CASRIAGTGELFF
TRBJ2-5 | TRBV7-8 | CASRKKTSGRAPETQYF
TRBJ2-5 | TRBV12-5 | CASGFGGPQETQYF
TRBJ2-7 | TRBV9 | CASSSGTSMFGQYF
TRBJ1-1 | TRBV18 | CASSSGARGTEAFF
TRBJ2-1 | TRBV2 | CASSPDSNEQFF
TRBJ1-4 | TRBV6-5 | CASIGLANEKLFF
TRBJ1-2 | TRBV19 | CASNRDSYYGYTF
TRBJ2-7 | TRBV9 | CASSLRRDPDYEQYF
TRBJ1-5 | TRBV19 | CASSISALRINQPQHF
TRBJ2-7 | TRBV19 | CASSMSGAGGSYEQYF
TRBJ2-2 | TRBV25-1 | CASRRELTGELFF